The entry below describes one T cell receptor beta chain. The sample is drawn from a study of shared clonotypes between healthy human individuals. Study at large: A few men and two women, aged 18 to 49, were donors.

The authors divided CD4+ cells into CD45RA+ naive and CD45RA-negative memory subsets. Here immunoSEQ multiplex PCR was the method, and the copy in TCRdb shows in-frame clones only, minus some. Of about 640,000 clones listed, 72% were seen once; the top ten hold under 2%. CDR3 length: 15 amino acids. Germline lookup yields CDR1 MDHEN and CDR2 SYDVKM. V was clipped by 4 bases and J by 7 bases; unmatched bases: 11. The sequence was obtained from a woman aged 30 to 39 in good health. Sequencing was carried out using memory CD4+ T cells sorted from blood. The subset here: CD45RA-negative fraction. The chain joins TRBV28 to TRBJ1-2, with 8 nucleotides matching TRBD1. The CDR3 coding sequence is TGTGCCAGCAGTTCCGGACAGGGTGGTTGGTTTGGCTACACCTTC. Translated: CASSSGQGGWFGYTF.